The clone carrying this TCR beta chain was recorded many times. Its matching antigen is unknown. The data derive from a study of CD8 T cells in ankylosing spondylitis. One entry per CDR3 protein, called by TCRdb with MiXCR from the 5' RACE reads. The sample lists about 240,000 distinct CDR3 sequences, approximately 8% occurring once. The germline gives CDR1 KGHDR, CDR2 SFDVKD. Trimming took off 7 bases at V and 0 bases at J, with 11 bases between the two ends. CDR3 size: 15 residues. General observations from the study: Some of the motif variants had earlier been found in reactive arthritis patients' fluid and blood.

Sequences were obtained from blood, either unsorted or a sorted T cell fraction (not recorded which). The sequence came from a female donor with ankylosing spondylitis or in good health (not recorded which). The chain employs TRBV24-1 and TRBJ2-2, with D tentatively TRBD1 or TRBD2 (5 bases each). The CDR3 DNA follows: TGTGCCACCAGCCCGGGACGGGCGAACACCGGGGAGCTGTTTTTT. Encoded protein: CATSPGRANTGELFF.